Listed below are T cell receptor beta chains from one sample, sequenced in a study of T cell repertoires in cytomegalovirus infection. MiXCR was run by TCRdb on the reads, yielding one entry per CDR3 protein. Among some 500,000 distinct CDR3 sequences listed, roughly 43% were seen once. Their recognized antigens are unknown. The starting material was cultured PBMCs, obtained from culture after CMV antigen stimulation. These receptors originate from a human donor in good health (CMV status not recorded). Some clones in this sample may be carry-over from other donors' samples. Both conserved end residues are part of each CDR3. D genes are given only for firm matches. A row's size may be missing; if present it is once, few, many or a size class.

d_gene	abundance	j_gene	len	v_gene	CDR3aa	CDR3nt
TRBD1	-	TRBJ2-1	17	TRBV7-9	CASSPEAGQGPYNEQFF	TGTGCCAGCAGCCCCGAAGCGGGACAGGGACCCTACAATGAGCAGTTCTTC
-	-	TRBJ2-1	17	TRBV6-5	CASSYSGSGSSYNEQFF	TGTGCCAGCAGTTACTCGGGGAGCGGTAGCTCCTACAATGAGCAGTTCTTC
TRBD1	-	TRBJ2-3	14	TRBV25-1	CASTSGGPPDTQYF	TGTGCCAGCACCTCAGGGGGCCCTCCGGATACGCAGTATTTT
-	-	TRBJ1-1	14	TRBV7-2	CASSLDPGDDEAFF	TGTGCCAGCAGCTTAGATCCCGGGGACGATGAAGCTTTCTTT
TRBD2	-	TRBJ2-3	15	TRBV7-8	CASSLVGTGRDTQYF	TGTGCCAGCAGCTTAGTTGGCACCGGGAGGGATACGCAGTATTTT
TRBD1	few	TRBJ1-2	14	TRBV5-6	CASSPTGGKYGYTF	TGTGCCAGCAGCCCGACAGGGGGAAAATATGGCTACACCTTC
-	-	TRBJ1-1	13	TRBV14	CASSGADGTEAFF	TGTGCCAGCAGCGGTGCTGATGGCACTGAAGCTTTCTTT
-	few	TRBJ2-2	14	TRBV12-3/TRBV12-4	CASRSPGGTGELFF	TGTGCCAGCAGGTCACCCGGGGGCACCGGGGAGCTGTTTTTT
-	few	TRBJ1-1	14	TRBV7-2	CASSSGSDPTKAFF	TGTGCCAGCAGCTCCGGTTCGGACCCTACCAAAGCTTTCTTT
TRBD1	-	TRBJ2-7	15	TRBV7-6	CASSLDGTGLYEQYF	TGTGCCAGCAGTTTAGACGGGACAGGGCTCTACGAGCAGTACTTC
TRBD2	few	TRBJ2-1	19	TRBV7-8	CASSLPSGRAVISYNEQFF	TGTGCCAGCAGCCTACCTAGCGGGAGGGCCGTAATATCCTACAATGAGCAGTTCTTC
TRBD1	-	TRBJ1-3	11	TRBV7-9	CASSFDRVKNF	TGTGCCAGCAGCTTTGACAGGGTGAAGAATTTT
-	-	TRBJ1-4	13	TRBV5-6	CASSLGEAEKLFF	TGTGCCAGCAGCTTGGGGGAGGCGGAAAAACTGTTTTTT
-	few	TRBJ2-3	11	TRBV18	CASSSQDTQYF	TGTGCCAGCTCATCCCAAGATACGCAGTATTTT
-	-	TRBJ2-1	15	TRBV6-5	CASSSDFTPYNEQFF	TGTGCCAGCAGTTCAGACTTTACACCATACAATGAGCAGTTCTTC
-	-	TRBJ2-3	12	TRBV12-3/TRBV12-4	CASSSSPTQLHF	TGTGCCAGCAGTTCTTCTCCCACGCAGTTGCATTTT